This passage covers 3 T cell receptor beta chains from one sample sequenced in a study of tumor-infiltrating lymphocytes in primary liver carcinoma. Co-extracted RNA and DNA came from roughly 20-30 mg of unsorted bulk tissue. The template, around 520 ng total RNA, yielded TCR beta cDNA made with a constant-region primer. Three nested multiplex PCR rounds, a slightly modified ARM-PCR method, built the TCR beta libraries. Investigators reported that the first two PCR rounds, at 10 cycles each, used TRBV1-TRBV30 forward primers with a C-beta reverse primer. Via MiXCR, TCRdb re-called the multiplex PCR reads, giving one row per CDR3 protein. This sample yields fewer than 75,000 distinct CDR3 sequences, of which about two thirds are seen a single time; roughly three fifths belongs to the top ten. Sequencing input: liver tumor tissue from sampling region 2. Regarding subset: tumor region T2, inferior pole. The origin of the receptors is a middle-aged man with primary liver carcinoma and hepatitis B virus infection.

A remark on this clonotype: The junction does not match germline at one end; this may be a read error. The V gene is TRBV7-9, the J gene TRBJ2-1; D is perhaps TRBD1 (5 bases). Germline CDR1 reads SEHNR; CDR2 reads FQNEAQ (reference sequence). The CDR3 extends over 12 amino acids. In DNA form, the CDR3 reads TGTGCCAGTAGCTCCGGACATAGTGAGCAGTTCTTC. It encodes CASSSGHSEQFF. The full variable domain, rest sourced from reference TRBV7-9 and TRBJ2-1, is DTGVSQNPRHKITKRGQNVTFRCDPISEHNRLYWYRQTLGQGPEFLTYFQNEAQLEKSRLLSDRFSAERPKGSFSTLEIQRTEQGDSAMYLCASSSGHSEQFFGPGTRLTVL.

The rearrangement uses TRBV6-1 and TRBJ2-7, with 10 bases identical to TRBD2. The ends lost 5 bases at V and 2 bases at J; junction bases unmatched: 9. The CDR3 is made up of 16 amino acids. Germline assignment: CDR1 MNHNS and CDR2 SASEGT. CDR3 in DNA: TGTGCCAGCAGTCGGACTAGCGGCATCCTTACCTACGAGCAGTACTTC. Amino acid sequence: CASSRTSGILTYEQYF.

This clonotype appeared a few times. CDR3 DNA: TGCGCCAGCAGCTTGGTTACGGGCCCCTACGAGCAGTACTTC. It translates to CASSLVTGPYEQYF. The V and J genes are TRBV5-1 and TRBJ2-7; the D is unclear. Per the germline V gene, CDR1 is SGHRS and CDR2 is YFSETQ. V gave up 0 bases and J gave up 2 bases, with 9 bases separating them. The CDR3 runs 14 residues.